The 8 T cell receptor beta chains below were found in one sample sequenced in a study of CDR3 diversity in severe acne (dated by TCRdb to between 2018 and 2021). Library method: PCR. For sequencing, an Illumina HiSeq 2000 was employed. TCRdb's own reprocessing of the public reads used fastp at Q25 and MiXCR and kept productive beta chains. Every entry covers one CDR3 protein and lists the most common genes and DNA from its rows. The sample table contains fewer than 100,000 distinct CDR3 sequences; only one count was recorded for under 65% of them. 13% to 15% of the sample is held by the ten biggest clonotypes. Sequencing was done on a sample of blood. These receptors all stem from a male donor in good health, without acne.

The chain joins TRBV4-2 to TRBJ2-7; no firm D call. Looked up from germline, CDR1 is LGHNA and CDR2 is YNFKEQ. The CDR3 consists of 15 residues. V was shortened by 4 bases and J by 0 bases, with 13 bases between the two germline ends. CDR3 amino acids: CASSPGHQSSYEQYF. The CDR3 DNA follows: TGTGCCAGCAGCCCCGGCCACCAGAGCTCCTACGAGCAGTACTTC.

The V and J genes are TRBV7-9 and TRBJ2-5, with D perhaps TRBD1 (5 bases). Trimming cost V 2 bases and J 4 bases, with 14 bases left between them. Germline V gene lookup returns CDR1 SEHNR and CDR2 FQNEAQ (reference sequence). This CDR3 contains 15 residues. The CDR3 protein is CASSLSGPRGETQYF. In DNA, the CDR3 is TGTGCCAGCAGCTTATCAGGGCCTAGGGGAGAGACCCAGTACTTC.

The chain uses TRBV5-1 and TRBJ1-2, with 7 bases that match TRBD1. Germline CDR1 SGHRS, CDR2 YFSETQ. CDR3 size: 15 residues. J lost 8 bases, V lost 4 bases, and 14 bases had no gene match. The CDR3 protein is CASSRQGSEFGGYTF. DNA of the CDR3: TGCGCCAGCAGCCGACAGGGCTCGGAGTTCGGAGGCTACACCTTC. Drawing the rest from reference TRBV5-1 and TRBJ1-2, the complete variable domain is KAGVTQTPRYLIKTRGQQVTLSCSPISGHRSVSWYQQTPGQGLQFLFEYFSETQRNKGNFPGRFSGRQFSNSRSEMNVSTLELGDSALYLCASSRQGSEFGGYTFGSGTRLTVV.

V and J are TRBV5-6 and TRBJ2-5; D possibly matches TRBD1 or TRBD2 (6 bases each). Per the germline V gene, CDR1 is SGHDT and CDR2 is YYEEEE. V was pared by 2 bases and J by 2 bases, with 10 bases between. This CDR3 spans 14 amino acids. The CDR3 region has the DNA TGTGCCAGCAGCTTTGGAGGGGGTCAAGAGACCCAGTACTTC. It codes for CASSFGGGQETQYF.

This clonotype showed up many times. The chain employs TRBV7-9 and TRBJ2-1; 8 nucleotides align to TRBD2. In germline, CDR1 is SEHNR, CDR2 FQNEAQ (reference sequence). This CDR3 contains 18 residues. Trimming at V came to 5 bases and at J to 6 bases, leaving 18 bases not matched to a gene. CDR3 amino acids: CASSPYYAGTSAPNEQFF. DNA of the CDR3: TGTGCCAGCAGCCCCTATTACGCCGGGACTAGTGCCCCCAATGAGCAGTTCTTC.

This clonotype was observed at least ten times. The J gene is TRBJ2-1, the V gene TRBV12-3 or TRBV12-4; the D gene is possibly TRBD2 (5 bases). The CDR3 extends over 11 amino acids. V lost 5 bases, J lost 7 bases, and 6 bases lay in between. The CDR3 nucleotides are TGTGCCAGCAGTGACTATAATGAGCAGTTCTTC. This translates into CASSDYNEQFF.

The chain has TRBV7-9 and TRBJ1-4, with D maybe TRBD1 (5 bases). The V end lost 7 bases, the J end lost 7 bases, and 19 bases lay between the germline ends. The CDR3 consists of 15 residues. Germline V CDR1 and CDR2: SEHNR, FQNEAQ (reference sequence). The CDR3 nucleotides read TGTGCCAGCACCTCACTGGGCAGGGAGAGTGAAAAACTGTTTTTT. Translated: CASTSLGRESEKLFF.

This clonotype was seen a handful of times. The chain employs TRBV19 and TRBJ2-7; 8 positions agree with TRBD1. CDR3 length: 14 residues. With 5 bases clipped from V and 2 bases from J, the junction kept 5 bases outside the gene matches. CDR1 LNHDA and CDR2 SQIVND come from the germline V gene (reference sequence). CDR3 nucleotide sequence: TGTGCCAGTAGTCGGGACAGGACAACCTACGAGCAGTACTTC. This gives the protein CASSRDRTTYEQYF. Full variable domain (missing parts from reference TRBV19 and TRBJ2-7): DGGITQSPKYLFRKEGQNVTLSCEQNLNHDAMYWYRQDPGQGLRLIYYSQIVNDFQKGDIAEGYSVSREKKESFPLTVTSAQKNPTAFYLCASSRDRTTYEQYFGPGTRLTVT.